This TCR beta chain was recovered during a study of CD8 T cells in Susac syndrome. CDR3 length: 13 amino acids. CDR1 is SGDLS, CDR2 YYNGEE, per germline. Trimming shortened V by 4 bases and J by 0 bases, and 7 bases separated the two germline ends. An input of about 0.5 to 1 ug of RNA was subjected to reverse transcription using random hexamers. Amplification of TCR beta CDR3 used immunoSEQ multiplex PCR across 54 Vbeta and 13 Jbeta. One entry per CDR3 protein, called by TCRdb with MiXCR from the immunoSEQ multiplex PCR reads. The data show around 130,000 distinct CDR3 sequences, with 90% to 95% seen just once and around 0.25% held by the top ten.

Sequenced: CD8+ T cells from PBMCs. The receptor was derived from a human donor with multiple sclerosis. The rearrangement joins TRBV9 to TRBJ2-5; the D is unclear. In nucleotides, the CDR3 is TGTGCCAGCAGCCCGCTGTACCAAGAGACCCAGTACTTC. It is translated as CASSPLYQETQYF.